Listed here are 17 T cell receptor beta chains from one sample, sequenced in a study of blood T cell repertoires in COVID-19 (TCRdb year 2020). Library creation used the immunoSEQ multiplex PCR assay. Not all clones reach the TCRdb copy of this immuneACCESS table, which keeps in-frame sequences only. Checked studies attribute under half of the gap to unresolved V genes and leave the rest unexplained. Counted in this sample were hundreds of thousands of clones; about four fifths of them appeared once. About 3.9% of the sample is taken by the ten largest. The material sequenced was PBMCs or T cells enriched from blood (not recorded which). Receptors originate from a woman aged 40 to 50 who had been exposed to COVID-19.

This clone has only a few counts. The chain couples TRBV3-1 (or the pseudogene TRBV3-2) to TRBJ2-2; TRBD2 matches 8 bases. Germline CDR1 LGHDT, CDR2 YNNKEL (reference sequence). Losses at the gene ends were 3 bases for V and 7 bases for J; bases not matched to a gene: 10. The CDR3 is 16 residues long. This chain's CDR3 is CASSHLGGANHGELFF. DNA of the CDR3: TGTGCCAGCAGCCACCTCGGGGGGGCTAATCACGGGGAGCTGTTTTTT.

The chain is built from TRBV14 and TRBJ2-3; perhaps TRBD2 as D (6 bases). V shed 4 bases and J shed 0 bases, with 8 bases lying between them. The CDR3 totals 14 residues. The germline CDR1 and CDR2 sequences are SGHDN and FVKESK. CDR3 DNA: TGTGCCAGCAGCCCCGGGACTAGCACAGATACGCAGTATTTT. Its translation: CASSPGTSTDTQYF.

The chain links TRBV28 to TRBJ2-1; TRBD1 might be the D (7 bases). The ends were cut back, 3 bases at V and 2 bases at J, with 8 bases in the middle. This CDR3 has 14 residues. The germline V gene encodes CDR1 MDHEN and CDR2 SYDVKM. CDR3 region: CASSFRGAYNEQFF. The CDR3 coding sequence is TGTGCCAGCAGTTTCAGGGGGGCCTACAATGAGCAGTTCTTC.

This clone was counted a single time. Here the CDR3 reads CASSPLTGKVGNQPQHF. In DNA form, the CDR3 reads TGTGCCAGCAGTCCCCTGACAGGGAAGGTGGGGAATCAGCCCCAGCATTTT. The chain employs TRBV28 and TRBJ1-5; 7 bases map to TRBD1. This CDR3 spans 17 amino acids. Trimming removed 5 bases from V and 4 bases from J; junction bases left unmatched: 14. The germline gives CDR1 MDHEN, CDR2 SYDVKM.

The rearrangement links TRBV4-1 to TRBJ1-6; no reliable D call. The CDR3 length is 17 residues. V lost 2 bases, J lost 9 bases, and 20 bases lay in between. CDR1 is MGHRA, CDR2 YSYEKL, per germline. DNA for the CDR3: TGCGCCAGCAGCCAAATCGCCTCGGGGTTTGGGAGTTCACCCCTCCACTTT. This encodes CASSQIASGFGSSPLHF.

V usage is TRBV11-1 and J usage is TRBJ2-1; tentative D call: TRBD2 (6 bases). V dropped 0 bases and J dropped 7 bases, with 16 bases sitting between them. In germline, CDR1 is SGHAT, CDR2 FQDESV (reference sequence). The CDR3 is made up of 16 amino acids. CDR3 in DNA: TGTGCCAGCAGCTTAGCCTTAAGGCTAGCGCAGAATGAGCAGTTCTTC. This sequence encodes CASSLALRLAQNEQFF.

The CDR3 DNA is TGCGCCAGCAGCGGACAGGATTACGAGCAGTACTTC. It yields the protein CASSGQDYEQYF. The chain combines TRBV5-1 with TRBJ2-7; 7 bases fit TRBD1. Trimming cost V 4 bases and J 4 bases; bases outside gene matches: 2. Germline V gene sequence: CDR1 SGHRS, CDR2 YFSETQ. The CDR3 length is 12 residues.

As to this clone: Other nucleotide sequences from this sample produce the same CDR3. The chain links TRBV12-3 or TRBV12-4 to TRBJ1-1; 7 nucleotides line up with TRBD1. This CDR3 spans 12 amino acids. The ends lost 5 bases at V and 6 bases at J; junction bases unmatched: 3. CDR3 region: CASSLGTAEAFF. Here the CDR3 DNA reads TGTGCCAGCAGTCTCGGGACAGCTGAAGCTTTCTTT.

This clone was seen a handful of times. This rearrangement joins TRBV19 to TRBJ1-5; perhaps TRBD1 as D (5 bases). The CDR3 extends over 15 amino acids. The V gene's germline CDR1 is LNHDA and CDR2 SQIVND (reference sequence). V shed 6 bases and J shed 1 base, with 13 bases lying between them. CDR3 residues: CASSRNSGSNQPQHF. The CDR3 DNA follows: TGTGCCAGTAGCCGTAACTCAGGGAGCAATCAGCCCCAGCATTTT.

The rearrangement links TRBV6-5 to TRBJ2-7, with D perhaps TRBD2 (7 bases). The CDR3 covers 12 residues. Between the trimmed V and J ends, which lost 3 bases and 10 bases, there was a span of 13 bases. From germline, CDR1 is MNHEY and CDR2 SVGAGI. The CDR3 is CASSYKGGVQYF. For the CDR3, the DNA is TGTGCCAGCAGTTATAAGGGGGGGGTCCAGTACTTC.

A note on this clone: Other nucleotide sequences from this sample produce the same CDR3. The chain couples TRBV12-3 or TRBV12-4 to TRBJ1-2; tentatively, D is TRBD1 (5 bases). This CDR3 is built from 13 residues. Trimming stripped 2 bases from V and 6 bases from J, with 10 bases between. This CDR3 is CASSLTPGNGYTF. CDR3 nucleotides: TGTGCCAGCAGTTTAACCCCAGGGAATGGCTACACCTTC.

Points on this clone: It is unclear where the CDR3 begins or ends on the DNA, so no DNA is shown, and the CDR3 is as TCRdb lists it. The gene calls are TRBV12-2 and TRBJ2-3; no DNA check was done on the table's D call, TRBD2. TRBV12-2 is noted as a pseudogene. With termini counted, the CDR3 has 13 amino acids. Here the CDR3 reads CASFGGGTDTQYF.

Written as DNA, the CDR3 is TGTGCCAGCAGGGACACCCCTACCGGGACAGGGGATGAAAAACTGTTTTTT. Translated: CASRDTPTGTGDEKLFF. The rearrangement joins TRBV28 to TRBJ1-4; 10 nucleotides agree with TRBD1. Per germline, CDR1 MDHEN and CDR2 SYDVKM. J lost 6 bases, V lost 6 bases, and 13 bases had no gene match. CDR3 size: 17 residues.

This clone occurred once. This chain uses TRBV10-3 with TRBJ2-1; TRBD1 might be the D (6 bases). Germline CDR1 ENHRY, CDR2 SYGVKD. This CDR3 region has 13 residues. The ends were cut back, 6 bases at V and 5 bases at J, with 11 bases in the middle. The CDR3 loop is CAIRVDRNNEQFF. The CDR3 DNA sequence: TGTGCCATCAGGGTCGACAGGAACAATGAGCAGTTCTTC.

This clone was found a few times. J is TRBJ1-1 and V is TRBV4-1, with D possibly being TRBD1 (6 bases). V lost 5 bases and J lost 9, with 22 bases in between. Germline assignment: CDR1 MGHRA and CDR2 YSYEKL. The CDR3 length is 15 residues. In DNA, the CDR3 is TGCGCCAGCAGCTCTCCGGGGAGGGGGGAGAGCCAAGCTTTCTTT. It translates to CASSSPGRGESQAFF.

The J gene is TRBJ1-2, the V gene TRBV27; TRBD1 matches 9 bases. The CDR3 loop spans 15 amino acids. Germline CDR1 MNHEY, CDR2 SMNVEV (reference sequence). V trimming: 5 bases; J trimming: 4 bases; junction bases outside the gene matches: 8. CDR3 nucleotide sequence: TGTGCCAGCAGTAAGACAGGGGGTTATAGCTATGGCTACACCTTC. It translates to CASSKTGGYSYGYTF.

This clone appeared once. The J gene is TRBJ1-1, the V gene TRBV5-1; D unresolved. This CDR3 is built from 17 residues. Trimming stripped 3 bases from V and 0 bases from J, with 18 bases between. Germline assignment: CDR1 SGHRS and CDR2 YFSETQ. The CDR3 nucleotides read TGCGCCAGCAGCTCTGGCGGATCGAGTGATATGAACACTGAAGCTTTCTTT. Translation: CASSSGGSSDMNTEAFF.